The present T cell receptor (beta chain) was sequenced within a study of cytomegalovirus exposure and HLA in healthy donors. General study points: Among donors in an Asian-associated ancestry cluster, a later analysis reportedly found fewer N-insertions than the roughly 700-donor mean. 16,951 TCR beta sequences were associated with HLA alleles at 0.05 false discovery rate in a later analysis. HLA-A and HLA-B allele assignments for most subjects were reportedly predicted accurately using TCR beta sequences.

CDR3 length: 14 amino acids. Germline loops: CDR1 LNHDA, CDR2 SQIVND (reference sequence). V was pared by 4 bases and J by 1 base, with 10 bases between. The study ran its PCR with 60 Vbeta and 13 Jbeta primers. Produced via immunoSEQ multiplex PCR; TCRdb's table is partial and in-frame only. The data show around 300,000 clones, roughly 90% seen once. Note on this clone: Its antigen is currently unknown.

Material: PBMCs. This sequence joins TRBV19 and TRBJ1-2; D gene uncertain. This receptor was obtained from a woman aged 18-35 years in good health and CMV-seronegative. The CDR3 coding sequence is TGTGCCAGTAGTACTCAGGTTCTTAACTATGGCTACACCTTC. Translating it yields CASSTQVLNYGYTF.